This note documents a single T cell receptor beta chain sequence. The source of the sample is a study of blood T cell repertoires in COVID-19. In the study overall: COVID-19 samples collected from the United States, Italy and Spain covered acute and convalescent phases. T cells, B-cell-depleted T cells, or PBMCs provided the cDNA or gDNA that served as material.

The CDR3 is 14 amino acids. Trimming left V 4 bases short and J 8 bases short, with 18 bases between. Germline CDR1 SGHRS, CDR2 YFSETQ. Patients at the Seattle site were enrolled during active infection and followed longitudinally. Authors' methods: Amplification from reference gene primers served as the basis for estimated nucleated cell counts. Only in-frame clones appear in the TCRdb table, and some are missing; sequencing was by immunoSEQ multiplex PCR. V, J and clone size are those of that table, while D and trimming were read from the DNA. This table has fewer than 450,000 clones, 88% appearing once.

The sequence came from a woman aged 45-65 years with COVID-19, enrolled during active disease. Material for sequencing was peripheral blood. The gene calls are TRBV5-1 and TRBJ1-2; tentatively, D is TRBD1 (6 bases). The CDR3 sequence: CASSPPGHEEGYTF. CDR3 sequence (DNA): TGCGCCAGCAGCCCTCCGGGACATGAGGAAGGCTACACCTTC.